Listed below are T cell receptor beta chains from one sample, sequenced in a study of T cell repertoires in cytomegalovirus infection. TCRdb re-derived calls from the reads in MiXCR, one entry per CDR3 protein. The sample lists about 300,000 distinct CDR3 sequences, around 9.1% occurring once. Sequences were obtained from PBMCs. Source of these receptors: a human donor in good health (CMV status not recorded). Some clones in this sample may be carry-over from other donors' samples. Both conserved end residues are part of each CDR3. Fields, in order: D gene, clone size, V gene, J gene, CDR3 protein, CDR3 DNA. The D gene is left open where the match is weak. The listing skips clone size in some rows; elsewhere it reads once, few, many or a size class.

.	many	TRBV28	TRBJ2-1	CASSFSLLTYNEQFF	TGTGCCAGCAGTTTCAGCCTTCTTACCTACAATGAGCAGTTCTTC
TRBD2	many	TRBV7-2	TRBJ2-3	CASSLVRLAGGLGMRDTQYF	TGTGCCAGCAGCTTAGTTCGACTAGCGGGGGGCCTAGGAATGCGGGATACGCAGTATTTT
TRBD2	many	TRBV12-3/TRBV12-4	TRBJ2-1	CASSFQAGSNNEQFF	TGTGCCAGCAGTTTCCAAGCGGGGTCCAACAATGAGCAGTTCTTC
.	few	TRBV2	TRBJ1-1	CAPREGTEAFF	TGTGCCCCCAGGGAGGGGACTGAAGCTTTCTTT
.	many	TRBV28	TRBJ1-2	CASSFRQNYGYTF	TGTGCCAGCAGTTTCCGGCAGAACTATGGCTACACCTTC
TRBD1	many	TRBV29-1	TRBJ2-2	CSVPQGGTGNTGELFF	TGCAGCGTTCCCCAGGGCGGGACAGGGAACACCGGGGAGCTGTTTTTT
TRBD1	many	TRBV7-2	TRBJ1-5	CASSYRDRGNQPQHF	TGTGCCAGCAGCTACCGGGACAGGGGCAATCAGCCCCAGCATTTT
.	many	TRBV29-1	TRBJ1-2	CSVERVVDPGYTF	TGCAGCGTTGAAAGAGTGGTAGACCCCGGCTACACCTTC
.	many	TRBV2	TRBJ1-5	CASTYRVGQPQHF	TGTGCCAGCACCTACAGGGTAGGTCAGCCCCAGCATTTT
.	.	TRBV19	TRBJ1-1	CASSMGPLTEAFF	TGTGCCAGTAGTATGGGACCCCTGACTGAAGCTTTCTTT
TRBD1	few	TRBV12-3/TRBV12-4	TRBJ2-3	CASSSPGTGGGDTQYF	TGTGCCAGCAGTAGTCCCGGGACAGGGGGCGGAGATACGCAGTATTTT
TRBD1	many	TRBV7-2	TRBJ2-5	CASSLGQGARETQYF	TGTGCCAGCAGCCTGGGACAGGGGGCGCGGGAGACCCAGTACTTC
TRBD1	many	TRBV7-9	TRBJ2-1	CASSARTGTYNEQFF	TGTGCCAGCAGCGCCCGGACAGGGACCTACAATGAGCAGTTCTTC
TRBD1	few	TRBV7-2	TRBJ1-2	CASSLTGGGYTF	TGTGCCAGCAGCCTCACAGGGGGCGGCTACACCTTC
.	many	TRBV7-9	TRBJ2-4	CASSKGGVPLTDIQYF	TGTGCCAGCAGCAAGGGGGGGGTACCCCTTACCGACATTCAGTACTTC
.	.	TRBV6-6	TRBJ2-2	CASSYSVVFGSTGELFF	TGTGCCAGCAGTTACTCGGTAGTATTCGGAAGCACCGGGGAGCTGTTTTTT